Presented here are 32 T cell receptor beta chains from one specimen sequenced in a study of blood T cell repertoires in COVID-19. Here immunoSEQ multiplex PCR was the method, and the copy in TCRdb shows in-frame clones only, minus some. The repertoire holds roughly 280,000 clones, with about 88% as singletons. The sequencing sample was made of peripheral blood. The receptor source for this set is a young man with active or convalescent COVID-19.

The chain couples TRBV25-1 to TRBJ2-2; 10 bases are shared with TRBD1. In germline, CDR1 is MGHDK, CDR2 SYGVNS. V shed 4 bases, J shed 4 bases, and the junction held 6 bases outside the gene matches. The CDR3 has 16 amino acids. CDR3 loop: CASSGGTGVSTGELFF. DNA of the CDR3: TGTGCCAGCAGTGGGGGGACAGGGGTGTCCACCGGGGAGCTGTTTTTT.

The J gene is TRBJ2-7, the V gene TRBV19; D unclear. V dropped 5 bases and J dropped 7 bases, with 15 bases sitting between them. Germline CDR1 LNHDA, CDR2 SQIVND (reference sequence). The CDR3 loop spans 13 amino acids. The CDR3: CASSYSLGWEQYF. In DNA, the CDR3 is TGTGCCAGTAGTTACTCTCTAGGCTGGGAGCAGTACTTC. Filled out from reference TRBV19 and TRBJ2-7, the complete variable domain reads DGGITQSPKYLFRKEGQNVTLSCEQNLNHDAMYWYRQDPGQGLRLIYYSQIVNDFQKGDIAEGYSVSREKKESFPLTVTSAQKNPTAFYLCASSYSLGWEQYFGPGTRLTVT.

The chain links TRBV6-1 to TRBJ1-2; no clear D. Germline V CDR1 and CDR2: MNHNS, SASEGT. The germline V and J ends were trimmed by 3 bases and 5 bases, with 19 bases remaining between them. CDR3 size: 16 residues. CDR3 DNA: TGTGCCAGCAGTGAGTCCTTGGGAGACAATTTTTATGGCTACACCTTC. Its protein product is CASSESLGDNFYGYTF.

This chain uses TRBV6-2 or TRBV6-3 with TRBJ2-1; 9 bases are shared with TRBD1. The CDR3 length is 15 residues. Germline loops: CDR1 MNHEY, CDR2 SVGEGT. J lost 2 bases, V lost 5 bases, and 4 bases had no gene match. DNA for the CDR3: TGTGCCAGCAGTCATGACAGGGGGGCCTACAATGAGCAGTTCTTC. Encoded protein: CASSHDRGAYNEQFF.

J is TRBJ1-2 and V is TRBV6-5; D unresolved. This CDR3 region has 13 residues. The germline V and J ends were trimmed by 3 bases and 4 bases, with 9 bases remaining between them. The germline CDR1 and CDR2 sequences are MNHEY and SVGAGI. CDR3 protein: CASSYLQSYGYTF. Here the CDR3 DNA reads TGTGCCAGCAGTTATTTGCAGTCCTATGGCTACACCTTC.

This clone was picked up a small number of times. V usage is TRBV11-1 and J usage is TRBJ1-6; the D is unclear. V lost 6 bases and J lost 9, with 12 bases in between. The CDR3 runs 13 residues. Looked up from germline, CDR1 is SGHAT and CDR2 is FQDESV (reference sequence). CDR3: CASSNGPVSPLHF. The CDR3 DNA reads as TGTGCCAGCAGTAATGGGCCCGTTTCACCCCTCCACTTT. The variable domain in full, completed from reference TRBV11-1 and TRBJ1-6, reads EAEVAQSPRYKITEKSQAVAFWCDPISGHATLYWYRQILGQGPELLVQFQDESVVDDSQLPKDRFSAERLKGVDSTLKIQPAELGDSAMYLCASSNGPVSPLHFGNGTRLTVT.

The V call is TRBV19, the J call TRBJ1-4; D is unclear. V gave up 5 bases and J gave up 0 bases, with 7 bases separating them. The V gene's germline CDR1 is LNHDA and CDR2 SQIVND (reference sequence). The CDR3 is made up of 14 amino acids. The CDR3 DNA reads TGTGCCAGTAGTTACACCGCAACTAATGAAAAACTGTTTTTT. Amino acid sequence: CASSYTATNEKLFF.

On this clone itself: Other DNA sequences in this sample translate to the same CDR3. The V and J genes are TRBV7-9 and TRBJ1-4; D perhaps matches TRBD1 (5 bases). Germline V gene lookup returns CDR1 SEHNR and CDR2 FQNEAQ (reference sequence). This CDR3 has 14 amino acids. V dropped 1 base and J dropped 2 bases, with 5 bases sitting between them. As DNA, the CDR3 is TGTGCCAGCAGCTTAGGACAGACTAATGAAAAACTGTTTTTT. Encoded protein: CASSLGQTNEKLFF.

This sequence joins TRBV5-4 and TRBJ1-1, with TRBD1 matching over 9 bases. CDR3 length: 13 amino acids. Trimming took 7 bases from V and 6 from J; bases not matched to a gene: 7. Germline assignment: CDR1 SGHNT and CDR2 YYREEE (reference sequence). The CDR3 coding sequence is TGTGCCAGCGGCGGGACAGGGTATTCTGAAGCTTTCTTT. It yields the protein CASGGTGYSEAFF.

The chain joins TRBV5-1 to TRBJ2-5, with TRBD2 as a possible D gene (7 bases). In germline, CDR1 is SGHRS, CDR2 YFSETQ. Trimming removed 2 bases from V and 7 bases from J, with 15 bases in between. This CDR3 has 14 residues. DNA of the CDR3: TGCGCCAGCAGCTTAGAGGGGGGGCCCGTGACCCAGTACTTC. The encoded protein is CASSLEGGPVTQYF.

This chain connects TRBV7-3 to TRBJ1-6; no clear D gene. The CDR3 extends over 13 amino acids. CDR1 is SGHTA, CDR2 FQGTGA, per germline. Trimming cost V 2 bases and J 10 bases, with 9 bases left between them. CDR3 sequence reads: CASSLGRESPLHF. For the CDR3, the DNA is TGTGCCAGCAGCTTAGGGCGGGAATCACCCCTCCACTTT. Together with reference TRBV7-3 and TRBJ1-6, the CDR3 gives the full variable domain: GAGVSQTPSNKVTEKGKYVELRCDPISGHTALYWYRQSLGQGPEFLIYFQGTGAADDSGLPNDRFFAVRPEGSVSTLKIQRTERGDSAVYLCASSLGRESPLHFGNGTRLTVT.

The genes are TRBV30 and TRBJ2-2; maybe TRBD2 (6 bases). With 2 bases removed from V and 7 bases from J, the gap between germline ends came to 11 bases. The CDR3 is 13 amino acids. Germline CDR1 is GTSNPN and CDR2 is SVGIG (reference sequence). CDR3 protein: CAWSRGSGGELFF. The CDR3 bases are TGTGCCTGGAGTCGGGGGTCGGGCGGGGAGCTGTTTTTT.

This rearrangement joins TRBV7-2 to TRBJ1-2, with 8 bases identical to TRBD1. The CDR3 covers 14 residues. The ends lost 2 bases at V and 3 bases at J; junction bases unmatched: 2. Germline V CDR1 and CDR2: SGHTA, FQGNSA. The CDR3: CASSLSGGDYGYTF. The CDR3 nucleotides read TGTGCCAGCAGCTTATCAGGGGGCGACTATGGCTACACCTTC.

V is TRBV7-6 and J is TRBJ2-1, with 15 bases that match TRBD2. J was trimmed by 9 bases and V by 5 bases; bases with no gene match: 5. The length of the CDR3 is 15 residues. CDR1 and CDR2 from the germline V gene are SGHVS and FNYEAQ. CDR3 region: CASSPGLAGGPEQFF. The DNA for the CDR3 is TGTGCCAGCAGCCCAGGACTAGCGGGGGGGCCTGAGCAGTTCTTC.

CDR3 loop: CASSIRGNQPQHF. The CDR3 DNA reads TGTGCCAGTAGTATTCGGGGTAATCAGCCCCAGCATTTT. This rearrangement joins TRBV19 to TRBJ1-5; D is ambiguous. V was clipped by 3 bases and J by 4 bases, with 7 bases between them. CDR3 length equals 13 residues. Germline V gene data show CDR1 as LNHDA and CDR2 as SQIVND (reference sequence).

The rearrangement uses TRBV7-2 and TRBJ1-6, with D possibly TRBD1 on 6 matching bases. In germline, CDR1 is SGHTA, CDR2 FQGNSA. V was trimmed by 7 bases and J by 10 bases, leaving 17 bases between them. CDR3 length: 14 residues. DNA for the CDR3: TGTGCCAGCAACCACCCAGGGGTAGAATCACCCCTCCACTTT. This codes for CASNHPGVESPLHF.

The J gene is TRBJ1-5, the V gene TRBV28; the D gene is possibly TRBD1 (5 bases). CDR3 length: 14 residues. Trimming shortened V by 2 bases and J by 2 bases, and 7 bases separated the two germline ends. Germline values: CDR1 MDHEN, CDR2 SYDVKM. The CDR3 DNA reads TGTGCCAGCAGTTTACCCAGGGGCAATCAGCCCCAGCATTTT. It encodes CASSLPRGNQPQHF. Full variable domain (outside the CDR3, taken from reference TRBV28 and TRBJ1-5): DVKVTQSSRYLVKRTGEKVFLECVQDMDHENMFWYRQDPGLGLRLIYFSYDVKMKEKGDIPEGYSVSREKKERFSLILESASTNQTSMYLCASSLPRGNQPQHFGDGTRLSIL.

The chain couples TRBV7-9 to TRBJ2-1, with TRBD2 identical over 11 bases. The CDR3 covers 16 residues. The germline gives CDR1 SEHNR, CDR2 FQNEAQ (reference sequence). Trimming removed 2 bases from V and 2 bases from J; junction bases left unmatched: 2. CDR3 amino acids: CASSLTSGSTYNEQFF. DNA of the CDR3: TGTGCCAGCAGCTTAACTAGCGGGAGTACCTACAATGAGCAGTTCTTC.

The V call is TRBV29-1, the J call TRBJ1-5; TRBD1 is a possible D gene (5 bases). Trimming shortened V by 6 bases and J by 3 bases, and 18 bases separated the two germline ends. Germline V gene lookup returns CDR1 SQVTM and CDR2 ANQGSEA. The CDR3 covers 15 residues. In DNA form, the CDR3 reads TGCAGCGTGGCCGTGGGTGACAGTGACAATCAGCCCCAGCATTTT. The encoded protein is CSVAVGDSDNQPQHF. The variable domain in full, completed from reference TRBV29-1 and TRBJ1-5, reads SAVISQKPSRDICQRGTSLTIQCQVDSQVTMMFWYRQQPGQSLTLIATANQGSEATYESGFVIDKFPISRPNLTFSTLTVSNMSPEDSSIYLCSVAVGDSDNQPQHFGDGTRLSIL.

The chain employs TRBV6-6 and TRBJ1-4, with D maybe TRBD1 (6 bases). The CDR3 is 16 amino acids. Trimming cost V 6 bases and J 0 bases, with 14 bases left between them. Germline CDR1 and CDR2: MNHNY and SVGAGI (reference sequence). The CDR3 coding sequence is TGTGCCAGCAGAAGGTCACAGGGAGCAACTAATGAAAAACTGTTTTTT. Amino acids: CASRRSQGATNEKLFF.

The CDR3 spells CASSPDRDTEAFF. The CDR3 region has the DNA TGTGCCAGCAGCCCGGACAGGGACACTGAAGCTTTCTTT. The rearrangement uses TRBV6-5 and TRBJ1-1; 8 nucleotides agree with TRBD1. The CDR3 covers 13 residues. The germline CDR1 and CDR2 sequences are MNHEY and SVGAGI. Germline trimming cut 6 bases from V and 3 bases from J; bases unmatched to any gene: 3.

J is TRBJ2-6 and V is TRBV4-2; D is perhaps TRBD2 (5 bases). With 1 base removed from V and 0 bases from J, the gap between germline ends came to 13 bases. The CDR3 has 18 amino acids. Germline loops: CDR1 LGHNA, CDR2 YNFKEQ. The CDR3 DNA is TGTGCCAGCAGCCAAGTCGAGGGTCCAGTCTCTGGGGCCAACGTCCTGACTTTC. Translated, it gives CASSQVEGPVSGANVLTF.

The chain carries TRBV27 and TRBJ1-2, with unresolved D. Looked up from germline, CDR1 is MNHEY and CDR2 is SMNVEV (reference sequence). V lost 2 bases to trimming and J lost 8 bases, with 18 bases between them. The CDR3 consists of 15 residues. The CDR3 sequence is CASSLREGGINGYTF. The CDR3 DNA follows: TGTGCCAGCAGTTTAAGGGAAGGAGGGATCAACGGCTACACCTTC.

The chain has TRBV5-4 and TRBJ2-2, with D tentatively TRBD2 (7 bases). Trimming shortened V by 0 bases and J by 2 bases, and 11 bases separated the two germline ends. CDR3 length: 16 residues. Per the germline V gene, CDR1 is SGHNT and CDR2 is YYREEE (reference sequence). The CDR3 DNA is TGTGCCAGCAGCTTGGAGGGGGGGCTAAACACCGGGGAGCTGTTTTTT. Residues: CASSLEGGLNTGELFF.

The V and J genes are TRBV21-1 and TRBJ2-5; the table's D call TRBD1 went unverified against the DNA. TRBV21-1 is classified as a pseudogene. The CDR3 runs to 15 residues. The CDR3 DNA follows: TGTGCCAGCAGCGCACGGGACACCCACGGAGAGACCCAGTACTTC. The encoded protein is CASSARDTHGETQYF.

J is TRBJ1-4 and V is TRBV2; a weak D match, TRBD1 (5 bases). The CDR3 consists of 16 residues. V dropped 6 bases and J dropped 2 bases, with 16 bases sitting between them. Germline-derived CDR1 and CDR2 are SNHLY and FYNNEI. CDR3 DNA sequence: TGTGCCAGCAGCCCTCGGGGGAAACCGACTAATGAAAAACTGTTTTTT. It codes for CASSPRGKPTNEKLFF.

The V call is TRBV6-6, the J call TRBJ2-7; the match to TRBD2 covers 8 bases. Trimming removed 6 bases from V and 0 bases from J; junction bases left unmatched: 1. There are 13 residues in the CDR3. Per germline, CDR1 MNHNY and CDR2 SVGAGI (reference sequence). CDR3 DNA sequence: TGTGCCAGCAGAAGCGGGGGCTCCTACGAGCAGTACTTC. Translation: CASRSGGSYEQYF.

This clone was seen a single time. V usage is TRBV6-5 and J usage is TRBJ1-4; 7 bases are shared with TRBD1. Trimming cost V 5 bases and J 6 bases; bases outside gene matches: 3. From germline, CDR1 is MNHEY and CDR2 SVGAGI. The CDR3 consists of 13 residues. The CDR3 loop is CASSQGVYEKLFF. DNA for the CDR3: TGTGCCAGCAGTCAGGGGGTTTATGAAAAACTGTTTTTT.

The chain recombines TRBV18 with TRBJ2-1; no definite D call. This CDR3 region has 13 residues. Between the trimmed V and J ends, which lost 4 bases and 9 bases, there was a span of 13 bases. Germline values: CDR1 KGHSH, CDR2 LQKENI. The CDR3, as DNA: TGTGCCAGCTCACTAGATTCGAGCACTGAGCAGTTCTTC. Protein: CASSLDSSTEQFF.

V gene TRBV27 combines with J gene TRBJ1-5, with unresolved D. The V end was cut by 2 bases, the J end by 6 bases, with 8 bases between. CDR3 length equals 13 residues. Germline values: CDR1 MNHEY, CDR2 SMNVEV (reference sequence). CDR3 amino acids: CASSLGRSQPQHF. As DNA, the CDR3 is TGTGCCAGCAGTTTAGGCCGGAGTCAGCCCCAGCATTTT.

The chain links TRBV15 to TRBJ2-5, with a weak D call TRBD1 (6 bases). V was trimmed by 0 bases and J by 3 bases, leaving 11 bases between them. The CDR3 is 15 amino acids. CDR1 is LNHNV, CDR2 YYDKDF, per germline (reference sequence). CDR3 nucleotide sequence: TGTGCCACCAGCAGAGAACCGGGACAAAAAGAGACCCAGTACTTC. This gives the protein CATSREPGQKETQYF.

The chain has TRBV6-5 and TRBJ2-5, with 9 nucleotides matching TRBD1. The V gene end was trimmed by 10 bases and the J gene end by 5 bases; junction bases not matched to a gene: 8. This CDR3 region has 13 residues. CDR1 and CDR2 (germline): MNHEY, SVGAGI. This CDR3 reads CATGQGLWETQYF. The DNA of the CDR3 is TGTGCCACGGGACAGGGCCTTTGGGAGACCCAGTACTTC.